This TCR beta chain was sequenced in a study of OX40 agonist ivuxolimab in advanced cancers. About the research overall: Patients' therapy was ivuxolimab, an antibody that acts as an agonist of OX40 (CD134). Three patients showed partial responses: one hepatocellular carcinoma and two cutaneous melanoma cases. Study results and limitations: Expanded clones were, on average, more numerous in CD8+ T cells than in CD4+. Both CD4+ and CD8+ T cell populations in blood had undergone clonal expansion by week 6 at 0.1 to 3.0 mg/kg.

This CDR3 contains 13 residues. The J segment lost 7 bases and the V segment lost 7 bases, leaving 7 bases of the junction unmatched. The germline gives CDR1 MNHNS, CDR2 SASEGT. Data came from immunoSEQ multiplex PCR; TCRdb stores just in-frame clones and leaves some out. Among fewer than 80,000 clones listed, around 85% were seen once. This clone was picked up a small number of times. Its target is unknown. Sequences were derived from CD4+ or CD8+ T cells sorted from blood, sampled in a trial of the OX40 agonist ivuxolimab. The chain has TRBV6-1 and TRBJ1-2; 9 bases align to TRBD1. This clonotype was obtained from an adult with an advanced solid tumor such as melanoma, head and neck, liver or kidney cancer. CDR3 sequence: CASNPQGAGGYTF. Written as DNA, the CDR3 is TGTGCCAGCAATCCACAGGGGGCAGGTGGCTACACCTTC.